This is a list of T cell receptor beta chains from one sample in a study of identifying expanded T cells in peripheral blood. Only in-frame clones appear in the TCRdb table, and some are missing; sequencing was by immunoSEQ multiplex PCR. The repertoire holds 130,000 or so clones, with approximately 80% as singletons. The source material was blood. All receptors derive from a person between 18 and 75 years old in good health. CDR3s include the opening cysteine and the closing phenylalanine or tryptophan. A D gene is named only where the DNA matches it firmly. Size values are once, few and many counts, or a class for expanded clones, and some rows have none.

v_call	cdr3_length	j_call	clone_size	d_call	cdr3_nt	cdr3_aa
TRBV27	14	TRBJ1-2	NA	NA	TGTGCCAGCAGTTTATCCGCCAATACCTATGGCTACACCTTC	CASSLSANTYGYTF
TRBV11-2	15	TRBJ2-2	NA	NA	TGTGCCAGCAGCTTATTCGAAAGTACCACCGGGGAGCTGTTTTTT	CASSLFESTTGELFF
TRBV19	14	TRBJ2-7	NA	NA	TGTGCCAGTAGAGAGACAGCAACTCAGGACGAGCAGTACTTC	CASRETATQDEQYF
TRBV10-3	13	TRBJ1-2	NA	NA	TGTGCCCCTCATCTACGGACCAGCTATGGCTACACCTTC	CAPHLRTSYGYTF
TRBV10-3	15	TRBJ1-3	NA	NA	TGTGCCATCAGTGAAGGTGAGGGCTCTGGAAACACCATATATTTT	CAISEGEGSGNTIYF
TRBV6-5	15	TRBJ1-2	few	NA	TGTGCCAGCAGTTACACTAGAGACCCTAACTATGGCTACACCTTC	CASSYTRDPNYGYTF
TRBV27	16	TRBJ2-1	NA	NA	TGTGCCAGCAGCCCCTCGAGCAGGAGCTCCTACAATGAGCAGTTCTTC	CASSPSSRSSYNEQFF
TRBV5-6	16	TRBJ2-1	NA	TRBD1	TGTGCCAGCAGCTCCCCTGGAGGGTATACGGACAGGGTGCAGTTCTTC	CASSSPGGYTDRVQFF
TRBV7-8	14	TRBJ2-7	NA	NA	TGTGCCAGCAGCTTAGCTGAGGGGAGCTACGAGCAGTACTTC	CASSLAEGSYEQYF
TRBV5-6	13	TRBJ2-3	NA	NA	TGTGCCAGCAGCTTATTGACCGCGGATACGCAGTATTTT	CASSLLTADTQYF
TRBV7-8	15	TRBJ1-1	NA	NA	TGTGCCAGCAGCTTAGGTGGGGGGGCGAACACTGAAGCTTTCTTT	CASSLGGGANTEAFF